The clone carrying this T cell receptor beta chain was seen a handful of times. These data come from a study of blood T cells in healthy people across ages. The use of a sample-barcoded 5' primer and a J-beta primer mix characterized a second PCR of 7 to 11 cycles. TCRdb reprocessed the 5' RACE reads with MiXCR, giving one entry per CDR3 protein. The data show about 780,000 distinct CDR3 sequences, roughly 25% seen once. This same sample was also part of a study on T cells of mothers and their children.

Sequencing was carried out using blood. This receptor was obtained from a boy younger than 18 in good health.

The CDR3 sequence: CASSLGQGAGEQFF. The CDR3 DNA follows: TGTGCCAGCAGTTTGGGACAGGGGGCAGGTGAGCAGTTCTTC. The rearrangement uses TRBV27 and TRBJ2-5; TRBD1 agrees at 12 bases. The end of the DNA fits TRBJ2-1 better, so the J call may be wrong. Germline V gene data show CDR1 as MNHEY and CDR2 as SMNVEV (reference sequence). This CDR3 is built from 14 residues.